Listed here are 6 T cell receptor beta chains from one sample, sequenced in a study of vaccination effects on CD4 cells after COVID-19 (dated by TCRdb to between 2021 and 2023). Receptor amplification or capture employed the immunoSEQ multiplex PCR assay. TCRdb carries this immuneACCESS record with in-frame sequences only. Its versions omit some clonotypes, under half of them owing to an unresolved V gene in the studies checked, with the rest unexplained. The table for this sample lists approximately 74,000 clones; under 80% of them were counted only once. The top ten clones comprise over 0.95% of the sample. To identify antigen-specific CD4+ T cell clonotypes by their expansion, the ViraFEST assay first stimulated PBMC with viral peptide pools and then applied TCR sequencing. After 10 days of culture, CD4+ T cells were isolated with the EasySep CD4+ T cell isolation kit. Each participant received two doses of an mRNA SARS-CoV-2 vaccine, either BNT162b2 or mRNA-1273.

These TCRs' antigens remain unknown. The sample was CD4+ T cells from PBMCs cultured with HCoV-OC43 spike peptides, taken after COVID-19 vaccination. In light of the paper, this sample's cell subset or site label describes: HCoV-OC43 spike overlapping peptide pool stimulation. These receptors all come from a human donor who received a COVID-19 vaccine.

The chain has TRBV18 and TRBJ1-4; D perhaps matches TRBD1 (5 bases). V was cut by 6 bases and J by 6 bases, with 14 bases left in between. The CDR3 is made up of 14 amino acids. Germline V gene data show CDR1 as KGHSH and CDR2 as LQKENI. CDR3 in amino acids: CASSSQGRDEKLFF. The CDR3 DNA follows: TGTGCCAGCTCGTCCCAGGGCCGAGATGAAAAACTGTTTTTT.

The rearrangement links TRBV18 to TRBJ2-2, with TRBD1 identical over 10 bases. Trimming took 2 bases from V and 7 from J; bases not matched to a gene: 7. CDR1 and CDR2 from the germline V gene are KGHSH and LQKENI. CDR3 length: 16 amino acids. This chain's CDR3 is CASSPRGQGEGGELFF. For the CDR3, the DNA is TGTGCCAGCTCACCAAGAGGACAGGGGGAAGGCGGGGAGCTGTTTTTT.

The genes are TRBV28 and TRBJ2-4, with TRBD2 as a possible D gene (6 bases). Trimming took 2 bases from V and 9 from J, leaving 11 bases between them. Looked up from germline, CDR1 is MDHEN and CDR2 is SYDVKM. The CDR3 extends over 13 amino acids. The DNA of the CDR3 is TGTGCCAGCAGTTTAAACCGGCGGGGCATTCAGTACTTC. Its translation: CASSLNRRGIQYF. Supplemented by reference TRBV28 and TRBJ2-4, the full variable domain reads DVKVTQSSRYLVKRTGEKVFLECVQDMDHENMFWYRQDPGLGLRLIYFSYDVKMKEKGDIPEGYSVSREKKERFSLILESASTNQTSMYLCASSLNRRGIQYFGAGTRLSVL.

The genes are TRBV4-1 and TRBJ1-1; D call uncertain. This CDR3 has 13 amino acids. The ends were cut back, 0 bases at V and 7 bases at J, with 9 bases in the middle. CDR1 is MGHRA, CDR2 YSYEKL, per germline. The CDR3, as DNA: TGCGCCAGCAGCCAAGATGGACGGGTTGAAGCTTTCTTT. Translating gives CASSQDGRVEAFF.

The CDR3 nucleotides are TGTGCCAGCAACACACTAGCGGGGGGCCTAGGTGAGCAGTTCTTC. Its protein product is CASNTLAGGLGEQFF. The rearrangement joins TRBV27 to TRBJ2-1; 12 nucleotides align to TRBD2. This CDR3 spans 15 amino acids. In germline, CDR1 is MNHEY, CDR2 SMNVEV (reference sequence). After removal of 7 bases from V and 9 bases from J, the junction contained 10 bases not matched to a gene.

The chain couples TRBV6-6 to TRBJ1-4; D is undetermined. The CDR3 consists of 15 residues. The V end was cut by 8 bases, the J end by 0 bases, with 13 bases between. Per germline, CDR1 MNHNY and CDR2 SVGAGI (reference sequence). In DNA form, the CDR3 reads TGTGCCAGCGCCTACCCTCCTGCAACTAATGAAAAACTGTTTTTT. Residues: CASAYPPATNEKLFF.